The following is a TCR beta chain sequence with its context. Using immunoSEQ multiplex PCR, the repertoire was profiled, and TCRdb retains in-frame clones only, with some absent. The data contain about 28,000 clones, 85% to 95% of them singletons. The data were taken from a study of T cell changes during pregnancy in multiple sclerosis. CDR3 length equals 13 residues. Per germline, CDR1 LGHNA and CDR2 YSLEER. Trimming took off 4 bases at V and 3 bases at J, with 9 bases between the two ends. The starting material was CD4+ T cells from peripheral blood mononuclear cells, obtained after pregnancy. The source of this sequence is a female donor with multiple sclerosis, enrolled in a pregnancy study. The V call is TRBV4-3, the J call TRBJ1-1, with D maybe TRBD1 (5 bases). This chain's CDR3 is CASSRRGDTEAFF. CDR3 bases: TGCGCCAGCAGCCGCCGGGGGGACACTGAAGCTTTCTTT.